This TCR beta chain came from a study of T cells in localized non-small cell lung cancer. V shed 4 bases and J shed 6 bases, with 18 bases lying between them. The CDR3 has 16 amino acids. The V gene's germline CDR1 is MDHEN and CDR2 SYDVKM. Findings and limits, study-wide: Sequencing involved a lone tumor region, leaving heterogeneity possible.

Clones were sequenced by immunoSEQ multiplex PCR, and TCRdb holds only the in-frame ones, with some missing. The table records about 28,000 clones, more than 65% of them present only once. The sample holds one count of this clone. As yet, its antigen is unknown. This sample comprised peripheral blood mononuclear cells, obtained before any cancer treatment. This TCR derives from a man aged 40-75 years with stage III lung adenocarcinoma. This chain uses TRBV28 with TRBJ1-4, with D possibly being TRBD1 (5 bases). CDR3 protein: CASSSILRDGHEKLFF. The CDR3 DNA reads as TGTGCCAGCAGTTCCATCCTCCGGGACGGCCATGAAAAACTGTTTTTT.